Here is one TCR beta chain with its context. The data belong to a study of blood T cell repertoires in COVID-19. Study background: Collection of acute and convalescent COVID-19 samples took place in the United States, Italy and Spain.

The germline V gene has CDR1 SGHTA and CDR2 FQGNSA. This CDR3 is built from 16 residues. V dropped 1 base and J dropped 5; count of bases not matched to a gene: 8. Here immunoSEQ multiplex PCR was the method, and the copy in TCRdb shows in-frame clones only, minus some. Of 200,000 or so clones detected, roughly 80% appear once; the ten largest clones hold more than 5%. The clonotype originates from a woman younger than 45 with acute or convalescent COVID-19. The sample taken for sequencing was peripheral blood. The chain couples TRBV7-2 to TRBJ1-2, with 9 bases fitting TRBD1. CDR3 residues: CASSLVLSGTGYGYTF. The CDR3 bases are TGTGCCAGCAGCTTAGTGCTCTCCGGGACAGGGTATGGCTACACCTTC.